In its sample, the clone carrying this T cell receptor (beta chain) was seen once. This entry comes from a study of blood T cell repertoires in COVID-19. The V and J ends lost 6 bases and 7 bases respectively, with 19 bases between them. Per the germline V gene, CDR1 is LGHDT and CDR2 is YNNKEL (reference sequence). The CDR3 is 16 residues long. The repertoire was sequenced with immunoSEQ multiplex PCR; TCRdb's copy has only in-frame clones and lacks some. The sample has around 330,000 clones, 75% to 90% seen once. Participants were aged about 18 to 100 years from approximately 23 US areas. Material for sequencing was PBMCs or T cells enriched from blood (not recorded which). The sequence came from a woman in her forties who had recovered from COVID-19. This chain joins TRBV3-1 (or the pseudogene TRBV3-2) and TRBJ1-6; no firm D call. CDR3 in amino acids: CASRPPGRAPNSPLHF. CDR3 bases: TGTGCCAGCAGACCCCCCGGGAGGGCACCGAATTCACCCCTCCACTTT.